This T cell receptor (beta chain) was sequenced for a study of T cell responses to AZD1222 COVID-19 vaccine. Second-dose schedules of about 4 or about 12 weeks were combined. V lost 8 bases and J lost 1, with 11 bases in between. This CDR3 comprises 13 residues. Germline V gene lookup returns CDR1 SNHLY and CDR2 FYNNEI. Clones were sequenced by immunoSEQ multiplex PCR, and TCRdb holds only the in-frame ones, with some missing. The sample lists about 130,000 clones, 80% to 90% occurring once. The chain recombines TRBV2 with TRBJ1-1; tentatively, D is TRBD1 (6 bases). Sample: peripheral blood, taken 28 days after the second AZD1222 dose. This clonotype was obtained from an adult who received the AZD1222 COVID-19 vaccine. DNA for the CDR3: TGTGCCAGCGCCCAGGGGCAGAACACTGAAGCTTTCTTT. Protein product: CASAQGQNTEAFF.